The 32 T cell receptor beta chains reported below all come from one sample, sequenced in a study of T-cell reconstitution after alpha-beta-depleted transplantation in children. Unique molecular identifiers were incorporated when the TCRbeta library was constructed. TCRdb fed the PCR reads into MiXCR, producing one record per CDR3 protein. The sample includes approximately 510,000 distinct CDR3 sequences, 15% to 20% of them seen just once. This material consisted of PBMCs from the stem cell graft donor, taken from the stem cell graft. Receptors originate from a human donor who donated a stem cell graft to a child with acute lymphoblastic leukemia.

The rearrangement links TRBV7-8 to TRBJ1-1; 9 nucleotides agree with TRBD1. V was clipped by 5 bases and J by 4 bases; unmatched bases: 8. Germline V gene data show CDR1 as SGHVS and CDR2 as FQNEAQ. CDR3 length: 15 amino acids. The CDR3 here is CASSAHRGRGTEAFF. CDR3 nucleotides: TGTGCCAGCAGCGCCCACAGGGGGCGAGGCACTGAAGCTTTCTTT.

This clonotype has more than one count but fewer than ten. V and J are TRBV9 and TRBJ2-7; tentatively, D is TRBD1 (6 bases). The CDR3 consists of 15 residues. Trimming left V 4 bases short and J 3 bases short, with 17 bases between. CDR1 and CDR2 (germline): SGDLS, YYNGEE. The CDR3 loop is CASSSRQATIYEQYF. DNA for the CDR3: TGTGCCAGCAGCTCCCGACAGGCAACAATCTACGAGCAGTACTTC.

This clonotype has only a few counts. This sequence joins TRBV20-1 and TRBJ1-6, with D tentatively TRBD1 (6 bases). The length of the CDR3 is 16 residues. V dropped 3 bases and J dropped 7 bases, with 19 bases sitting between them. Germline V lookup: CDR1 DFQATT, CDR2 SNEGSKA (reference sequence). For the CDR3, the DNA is TGCAGTGCTAGCCCTCGGGCCAGGGGTCCGAATTCACCCCTCCACTTT. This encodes CSASPRARGPNSPLHF.

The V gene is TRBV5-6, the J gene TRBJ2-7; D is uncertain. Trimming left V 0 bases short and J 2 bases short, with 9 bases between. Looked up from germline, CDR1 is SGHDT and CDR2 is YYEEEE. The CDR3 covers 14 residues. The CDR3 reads CASSLASIAYEQYF. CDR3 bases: TGTGCCAGCAGCTTGGCGTCCATCGCCTACGAGCAGTACTTC.

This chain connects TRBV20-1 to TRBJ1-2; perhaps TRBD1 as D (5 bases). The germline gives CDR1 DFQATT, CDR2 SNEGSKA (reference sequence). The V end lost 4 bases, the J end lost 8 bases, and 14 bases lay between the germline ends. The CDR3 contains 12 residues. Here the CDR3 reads CSAKSGVGGYTF. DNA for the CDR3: TGCAGTGCTAAATCGGGGGTAGGCGGCTACACCTTC.

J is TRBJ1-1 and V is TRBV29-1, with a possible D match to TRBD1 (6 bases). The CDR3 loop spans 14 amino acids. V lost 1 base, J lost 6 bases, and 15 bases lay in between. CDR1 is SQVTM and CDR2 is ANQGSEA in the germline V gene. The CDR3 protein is CSVEAQGIAAEAFF. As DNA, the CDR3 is TGCAGCGTTGAAGCACAGGGTATCGCGGCTGAAGCTTTCTTT.

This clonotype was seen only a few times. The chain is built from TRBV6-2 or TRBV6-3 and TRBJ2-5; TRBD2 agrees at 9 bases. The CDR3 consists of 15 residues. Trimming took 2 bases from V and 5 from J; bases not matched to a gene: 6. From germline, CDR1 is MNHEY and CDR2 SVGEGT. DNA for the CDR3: TGTGCCAGCAGTTACGGGACTAGCCGAGGGGAGACCCAGTACTTC. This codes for CASSYGTSRGETQYF.

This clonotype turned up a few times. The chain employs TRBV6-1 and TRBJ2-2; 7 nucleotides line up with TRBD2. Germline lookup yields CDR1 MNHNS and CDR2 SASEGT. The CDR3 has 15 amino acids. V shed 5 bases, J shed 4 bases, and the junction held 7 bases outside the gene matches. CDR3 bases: TGTGCCAGCAGTATCCAGCGGGGATTCACCGGGGAGCTGTTTTTT. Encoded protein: CASSIQRGFTGELFF.

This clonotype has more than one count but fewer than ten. CDR3 residues: CASSPPLGLGNTGELFF. The CDR3, as DNA: TGTGCCAGCAGCCCCCCCCTGGGACTGGGTAACACCGGGGAGCTGTTTTTT. The chain is built from TRBV7-3 and TRBJ2-2, with D perhaps TRBD2 (6 bases). The V gene lost 5 bases and the J gene lost 2 bases, with 18 bases spanning the gap. Germline V gene sequence: CDR1 SGHTA, CDR2 FQGTGA. The CDR3 length is 17 residues.

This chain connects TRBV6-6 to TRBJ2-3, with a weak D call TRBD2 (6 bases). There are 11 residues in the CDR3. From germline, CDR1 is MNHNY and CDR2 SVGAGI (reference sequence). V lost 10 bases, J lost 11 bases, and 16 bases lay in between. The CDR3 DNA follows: TGTGCCAACGGAGGGCTAAGTGGGCAGTATTTT. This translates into CANGGLSGQYF.

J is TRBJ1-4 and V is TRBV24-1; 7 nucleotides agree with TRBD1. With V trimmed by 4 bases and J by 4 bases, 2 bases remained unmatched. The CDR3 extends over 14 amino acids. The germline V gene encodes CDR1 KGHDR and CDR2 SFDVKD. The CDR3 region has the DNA TGTGCCACCAGTGAAGGACAGGATAATGAAAAACTGTTTTTT. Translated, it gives CATSEGQDNEKLFF.

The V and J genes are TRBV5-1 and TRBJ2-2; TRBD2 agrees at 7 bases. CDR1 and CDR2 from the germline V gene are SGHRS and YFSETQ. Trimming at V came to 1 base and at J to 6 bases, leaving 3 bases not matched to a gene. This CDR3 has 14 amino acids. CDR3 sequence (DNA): TGCGCCAGCAGCTTGAGCCTAGCGGCCGGGGAGCTGTTTTTT. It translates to CASSLSLAAGELFF.

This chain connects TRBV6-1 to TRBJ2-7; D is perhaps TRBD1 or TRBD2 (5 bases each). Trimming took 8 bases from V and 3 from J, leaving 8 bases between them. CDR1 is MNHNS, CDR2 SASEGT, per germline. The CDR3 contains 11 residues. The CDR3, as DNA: TGTGCCAGCCCGAGGGGCTACGAGCAGTACTTC. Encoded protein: CASPRGYEQYF.

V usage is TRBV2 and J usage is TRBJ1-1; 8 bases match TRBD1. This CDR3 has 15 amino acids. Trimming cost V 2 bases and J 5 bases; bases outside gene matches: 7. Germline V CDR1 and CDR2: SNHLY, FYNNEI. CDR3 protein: CASSERGQGSTEAFF. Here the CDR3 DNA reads TGTGCCAGCAGTGAACGAGGACAGGGTTCAACTGAAGCTTTCTTT. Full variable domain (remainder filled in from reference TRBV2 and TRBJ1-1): EPEVTQTPSHQVTQMGQEVILRCVPISNHLYFYWYRQILGQKVEFLVSFYNNEISEKSEIFDDQFSVERPDGSNFTLKIRSTKLEDSAMYFCASSERGQGSTEAFFGQGTRLTVV.

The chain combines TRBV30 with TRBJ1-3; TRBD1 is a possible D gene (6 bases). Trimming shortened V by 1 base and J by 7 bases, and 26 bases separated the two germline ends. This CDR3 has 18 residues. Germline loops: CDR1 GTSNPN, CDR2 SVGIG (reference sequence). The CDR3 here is CAWSGLRSSVGGGNTIYF. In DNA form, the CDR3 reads TGTGCCTGGAGTGGGCTGCGAAGTTCGGTAGGGGGGGGGAACACCATATATTTT.

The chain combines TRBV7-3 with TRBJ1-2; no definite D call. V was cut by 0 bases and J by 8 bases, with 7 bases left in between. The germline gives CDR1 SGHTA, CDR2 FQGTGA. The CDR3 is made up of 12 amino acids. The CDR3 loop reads CASSLTGVGYTF. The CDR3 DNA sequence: TGTGCCAGCAGCTTAACCGGGGTAGGCTACACCTTC.

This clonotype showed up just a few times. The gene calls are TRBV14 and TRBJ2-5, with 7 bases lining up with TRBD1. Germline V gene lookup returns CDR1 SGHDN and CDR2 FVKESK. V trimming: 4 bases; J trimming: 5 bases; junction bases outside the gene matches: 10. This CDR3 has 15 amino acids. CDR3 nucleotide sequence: TGTGCCAGCAGCCCACGACAGGGCGGGCACGAGACCCAGTACTTC. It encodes CASSPRQGGHETQYF. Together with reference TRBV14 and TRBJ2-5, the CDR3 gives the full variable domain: EAGVTQFPSHSVIEKGQTVTLRCDPISGHDNLYWYRRVMGKEIKFLLHFVKESKQDESGMPNNRFLAERTGGTYSTLKVQPAELEDSGVYFCASSPRQGGHETQYFGPGTRLLVL.

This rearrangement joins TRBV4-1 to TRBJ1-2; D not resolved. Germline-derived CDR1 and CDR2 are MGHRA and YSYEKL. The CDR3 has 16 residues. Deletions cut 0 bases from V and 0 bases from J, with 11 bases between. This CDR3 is CASSQESEHSNYGYTF. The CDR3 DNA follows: TGCGCCAGCAGCCAAGAATCGGAACATTCTAACTATGGCTACACCTTC.

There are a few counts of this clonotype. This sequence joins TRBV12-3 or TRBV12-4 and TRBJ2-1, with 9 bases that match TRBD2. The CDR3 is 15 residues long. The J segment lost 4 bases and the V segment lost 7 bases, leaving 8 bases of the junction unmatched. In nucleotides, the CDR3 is TGTGCCAGCATTATTAGCGGGAGCCCTTACAATGAGCAGTTCTTC. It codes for CASIISGSPYNEQFF.

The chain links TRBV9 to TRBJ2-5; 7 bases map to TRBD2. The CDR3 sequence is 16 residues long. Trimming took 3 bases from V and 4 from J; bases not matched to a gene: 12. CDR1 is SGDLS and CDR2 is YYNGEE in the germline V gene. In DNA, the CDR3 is TGTGCCAGCAGCGCCCGACGGGGGGATAGTACAGAGACCCAGTACTTC. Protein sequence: CASSARRGDSTETQYF.

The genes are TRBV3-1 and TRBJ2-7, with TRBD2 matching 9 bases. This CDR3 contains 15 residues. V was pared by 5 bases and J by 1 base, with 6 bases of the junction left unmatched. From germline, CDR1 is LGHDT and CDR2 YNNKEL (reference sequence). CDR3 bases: TGTGCCAGCAGCTCATCTAGCGGGATTTCCTACGAGCAGTACTTC. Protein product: CASSSSSGISYEQYF.

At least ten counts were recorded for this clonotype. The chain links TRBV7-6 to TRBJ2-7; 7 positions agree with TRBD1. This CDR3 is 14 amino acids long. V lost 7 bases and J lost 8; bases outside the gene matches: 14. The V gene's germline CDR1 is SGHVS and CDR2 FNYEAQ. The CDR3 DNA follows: TGTGCCAGCACCTCTGGGACAGCCACCTCGCAGCAGTACTTC. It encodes CASTSGTATSQQYF.

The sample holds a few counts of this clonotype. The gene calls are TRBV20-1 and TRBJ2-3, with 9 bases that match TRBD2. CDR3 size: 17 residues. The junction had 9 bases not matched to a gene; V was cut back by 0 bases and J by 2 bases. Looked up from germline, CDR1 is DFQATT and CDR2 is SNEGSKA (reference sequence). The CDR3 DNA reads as TGCAGTGCTAGAGAGCAGGGCGGGAGGGACCCCACAGATACGCAGTATTTT. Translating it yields CSAREQGGRDPTDTQYF.

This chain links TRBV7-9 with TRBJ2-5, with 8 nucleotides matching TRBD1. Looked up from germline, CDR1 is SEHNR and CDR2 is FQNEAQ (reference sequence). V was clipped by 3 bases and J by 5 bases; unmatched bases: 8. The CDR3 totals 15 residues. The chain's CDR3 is CASSFYTGGPETQYF. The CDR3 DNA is TGTGCCAGCAGCTTTTACACAGGGGGTCCGGAGACCCAGTACTTC.

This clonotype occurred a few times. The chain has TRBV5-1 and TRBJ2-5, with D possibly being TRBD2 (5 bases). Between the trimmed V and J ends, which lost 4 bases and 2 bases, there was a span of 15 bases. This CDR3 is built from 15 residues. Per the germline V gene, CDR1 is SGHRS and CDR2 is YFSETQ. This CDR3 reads CASSLTGRDQETQYF. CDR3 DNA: TGCGCCAGCAGCCTTACCGGACGGGATCAAGAGACCCAGTACTTC.

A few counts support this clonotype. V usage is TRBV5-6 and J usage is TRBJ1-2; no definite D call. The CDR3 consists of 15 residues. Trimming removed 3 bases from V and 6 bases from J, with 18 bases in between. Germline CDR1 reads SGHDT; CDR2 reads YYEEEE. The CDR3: CASSSGGEGPHGYTF. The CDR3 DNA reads TGTGCCAGCAGCTCCGGTGGGGAGGGTCCTCATGGCTACACCTTC.

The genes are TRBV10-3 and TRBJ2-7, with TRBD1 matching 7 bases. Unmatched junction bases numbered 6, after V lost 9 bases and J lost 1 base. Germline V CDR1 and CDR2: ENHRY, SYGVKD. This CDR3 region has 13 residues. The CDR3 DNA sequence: TGTGCCATTGGGACAGATTTATCCTACGAGCAGTACTTC. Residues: CAIGTDLSYEQYF.

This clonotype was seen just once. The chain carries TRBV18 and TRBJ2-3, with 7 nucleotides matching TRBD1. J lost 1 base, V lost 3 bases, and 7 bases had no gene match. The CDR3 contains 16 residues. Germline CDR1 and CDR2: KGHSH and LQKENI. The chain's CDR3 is CASSPRTGPGTDTQYF. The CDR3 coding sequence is TGTGCCAGCTCACCCCGGACAGGTCCGGGCACAGATACGCAGTATTTT.

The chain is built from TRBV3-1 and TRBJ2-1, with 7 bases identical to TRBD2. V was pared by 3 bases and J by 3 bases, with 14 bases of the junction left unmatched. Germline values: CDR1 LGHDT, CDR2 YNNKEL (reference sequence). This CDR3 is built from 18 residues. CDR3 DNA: TGTGCCAGCAGCCATAGTCGGAAGATGGCTAGCGGCTACAATGAGCAGTTCTTC. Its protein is CASSHSRKMASGYNEQFF.

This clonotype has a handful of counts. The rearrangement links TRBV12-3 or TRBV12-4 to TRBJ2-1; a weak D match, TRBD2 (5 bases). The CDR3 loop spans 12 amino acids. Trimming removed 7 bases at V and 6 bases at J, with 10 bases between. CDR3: CASTKRLNEQFF. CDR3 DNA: TGTGCCAGCACCAAGCGGCTCAATGAGCAGTTCTTC.

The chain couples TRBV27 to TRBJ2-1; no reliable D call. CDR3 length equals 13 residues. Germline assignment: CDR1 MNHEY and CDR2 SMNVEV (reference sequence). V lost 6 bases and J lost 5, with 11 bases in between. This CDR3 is CASRAPLNNEQFF. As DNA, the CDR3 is TGTGCCAGCAGGGCTCCCTTGAACAATGAGCAGTTCTTC.

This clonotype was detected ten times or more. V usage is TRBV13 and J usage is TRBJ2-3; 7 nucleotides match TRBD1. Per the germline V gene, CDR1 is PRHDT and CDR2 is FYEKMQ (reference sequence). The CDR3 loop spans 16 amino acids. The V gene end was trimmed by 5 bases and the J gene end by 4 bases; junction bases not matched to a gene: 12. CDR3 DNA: TGTGCCAGCAGCGAGCCCTCGGGACAGAGGGCAGATACGCAGTATTTT. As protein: CASSEPSGQRADTQYF.